This entry lists 17 T cell receptor beta chains sequenced from one sample in a study of T cells after yellow fever vaccination. TCRdb ran MiXCR on the 5' RACE reads and lists one entry per CDR3 protein. The profile covers some 220,000 distinct CDR3 sequences, with roughly 3.3% appearing a single time and 3.2% taken by the ten largest. The source was CD4+ T cells sorted from PBMCs, collected 10 days after the yellow fever booster vaccination. The receptors derive from a young man who received the YFV17D yellow fever vaccine.

This clonotype showed up just a few times. V and J are TRBV5-1 and TRBJ1-2, with 12 positions matching TRBD1. The ends lost 4 bases at V and 7 bases at J; junction bases unmatched: 5. The CDR3 contains 14 residues. The germline CDR1 and CDR2 sequences are SGHRS and YFSETQ. CDR3 in DNA: TGCGCCAGCAGCCCGGGGACAGGGGGCCTTGGCTACACCTTC. Translating gives CASSPGTGGLGYTF. Full variable domain (remainder filled in from reference TRBV5-1 and TRBJ1-2): KAGVTQTPRYLIKTRGQQVTLSCSPISGHRSVSWYQQTPGQGLQFLFEYFSETQRNKGNFPGRFSGRQFSNSRSEMNVSTLELGDSALYLCASSPGTGGLGYTFGSGTRLTVV.

This chain joins TRBV18 and TRBJ2-7, with a weak D call TRBD1 (6 bases). Trimming took off 3 bases at V and 2 bases at J, with 11 bases between the two ends. The CDR3 runs to 14 residues. Germline V gene lookup returns CDR1 KGHSH and CDR2 LQKENI. DNA for the CDR3: TGTGCCAGCTCACCGGGGGCAGGAGCCTACGAGCAGTACGTC. Amino acid sequence: CASSPGAGAYEQYV.

The V call is TRBV6-5, the J call TRBJ2-7; maybe TRBD1 (5 bases). This CDR3 comprises 13 residues. Trimming cost V 5 bases and J 7 bases, with 15 bases left between them. Germline values: CDR1 MNHEY, CDR2 SVGAGI. DNA of the CDR3: TGTGCCAGCAGTACGAGACAGTTCTTAGAGCAGTACTTC. It translates to CASSTRQFLEQYF.

This clonotype was recorded a few times. V usage is TRBV6-5 and J usage is TRBJ2-5; tentatively, D is TRBD2 (6 bases). Germline values: CDR1 MNHEY, CDR2 SVGAGI. The V gene lost 5 bases and the J gene lost 4 bases, with 17 bases spanning the gap. CDR3 length: 15 amino acids. The CDR3 loop reads CASSVWRGGGETQYF. CDR3 DNA sequence: TGTGCCAGCAGTGTATGGAGGGGAGGTGGAGAGACCCAGTACTTC.

The J gene is TRBJ2-3, the V gene TRBV20-1; TRBD2 aligns across 9 bases. This CDR3 is built from 17 residues. The J segment lost 0 bases and the V segment lost 6 bases, leaving 13 bases of the junction unmatched. Germline CDR1 is DFQATT and CDR2 is SNEGSKA (reference sequence). The CDR3: CSAPGGGGAPSTDTQYF. The CDR3, as DNA: TGCAGTGCCCCGGGCGGCGGGGGGGCTCCGAGCACAGATACGCAGTATTTT.

This clonotype was seen more than once but under ten times. The chain couples TRBV12-3 or TRBV12-4 to TRBJ1-6; D is unclear. The CDR3 runs 14 residues. The ends were cut back, 10 bases at V and 7 bases at J, with 17 bases in the middle. CDR3: CATTDGLLNSPLHF. As DNA, the CDR3 is TGTGCCACCACGGATGGGCTTCTCAATTCACCCCTCCACTTT.

The chain carries TRBV7-8 and TRBJ2-5; D perhaps matches TRBD2 (7 bases). V was pared by 5 bases and J by 5 bases, with 15 bases between. The CDR3 consists of 14 residues. The germline CDR1 and CDR2 sequences are SGHVS and FQNEAQ. The CDR3 sequence is CASSRSGGRETQYF. The CDR3 DNA reads TGTGCCAGCAGCCGATCGGGGGGCCGGGAGACCCAGTACTTC.

This clonotype was seen many times. This chain links TRBV9 with TRBJ2-7; no clear D gene. Trimming cost V 2 bases and J 2 bases, with 11 bases left between them. Germline V lookup: CDR1 SGDLS, CDR2 YYNGEE. The CDR3 runs 14 residues. CDR3 nucleotides: TGTGCCAGCAGCGTCGGCCTTAGTCCCTACGAGCAGTACTTC. The encoded protein is CASSVGLSPYEQYF.

This clonotype was seen ten or more times. This sequence joins TRBV6-5 and TRBJ1-6; no firm D call. The CDR3 contains 16 residues. The V gene's germline CDR1 is MNHEY and CDR2 SVGAGI. V lost 4 bases, J lost 0 bases, and 10 bases lay in between. CDR3 loop: CASSLTGSSYNSPLHF. The CDR3 bases are TGTGCCAGCAGTTTGACGGGTAGCTCCTATAATTCACCCCTCCACTTT.

The chain uses TRBV25-1 and TRBJ2-5; D perhaps matches TRBD2 (5 bases). The germline gives CDR1 MGHDK, CDR2 SYGVNS. This CDR3 is 14 amino acids long. Between the trimmed V and J ends, which lost 1 base and 0 bases, there was a span of 6 bases. DNA for the CDR3: TGTGCCAGCAGTGAATGGGGAGACCAAGAGACCCAGTACTTC. Amino acid sequence: CASSEWGDQETQYF.

This clonotype was recorded at least ten times. This sequence joins TRBV5-1 and TRBJ1-6; D not certain. The CDR3 spans 14 residues. V was pared by 9 bases and J by 9 bases, with 19 bases between. Germline-derived CDR1 and CDR2 are SGHRS and YFSETQ. CDR3 sequence (DNA): TGCGCCACCAAAGGTTCTGCAGACTTTTCACCCCTCCACTTT. It is translated as CATKGSADFSPLHF.

This clonotype has ten or more counts. A junction boundary mismatches the germline segment, possibly from a read error. In DNA, the CDR3 is TGTGCCAGCAGCTTAGTAACAGGACCTGGGAACACCATATATTTT. Protein product: CASSLVTGPGNTIYF. The chain is built from TRBV7-8 and TRBJ1-3; tentatively, D is TRBD1 (5 bases). This CDR3 spans 15 amino acids. The germline CDR1 and CDR2 sequences are SGHVS and FQNEAQ. The full variable domain, its missing parts supplied by reference TRBV7-8 and TRBJ1-3, is GAGVSQSPRYKVAKRGQDVALRCDPISGHVSLFWYQQALGQGPEFLTYFQNEAQLDKSGLPSDRFFAERPEGSVSTLKIQRTQQEDSAVYLCASSLVTGPGNTIYFGEGSWLTVV.

Many counts were recorded for this clonotype. The rearrangement joins TRBV4-1 to TRBJ1-2; perhaps TRBD1 as D (5 bases). CDR1 is MGHRA, CDR2 YSYEKL, per germline. The CDR3 runs to 14 residues. V gave up 4 bases and J gave up 1 base, with 10 bases separating them. The CDR3 sequence: CASSPLGVNYGYTF. The CDR3 coding sequence is TGCGCCAGCAGCCCCCTAGGGGTTAACTATGGCTACACCTTC.

In this sample, this clonotype turned up many times. The chain links TRBV2 to TRBJ1-6; no clear D. V lost 6 bases and J lost 7, with 10 bases in between. This CDR3 is 13 amino acids long. From germline, CDR1 is SNHLY and CDR2 FYNNEI. The CDR3 loop is CASSGIPNSPLHF. For the CDR3, the DNA is TGTGCCAGCAGCGGGATTCCAAATTCACCCCTCCACTTT.

The chain carries TRBV25-1 and TRBJ2-2; TRBD1 might be the D (6 bases). CDR1 and CDR2 (germline): MGHDK, SYGVNS. V was cut by 3 bases and J by 4 bases, with 15 bases left in between. The CDR3 has 16 amino acids. The CDR3 spells CASSELGARGTGELFF. Here the CDR3 DNA reads TGTGCCAGCAGTGAGCTGGGGGCAAGAGGCACCGGGGAGCTGTTTTTT.

This clonotype was observed at least ten times. This rearrangement joins TRBV5-1 to TRBJ2-7; D tentatively reads TRBD1 or TRBD2 (5 bases each). In germline, CDR1 is SGHRS, CDR2 YFSETQ. V was pared by 0 bases and J by 3 bases, with 13 bases between. CDR3 length equals 15 residues. The CDR3 sequence is CASSLGDANFYEQYF. DNA of the CDR3: TGCGCCAGCAGCTTGGGGGACGCCAACTTCTACGAGCAGTACTTC.

This clonotype was found a few times. The V gene is TRBV5-1, the J gene TRBJ2-3; tentatively, D is TRBD1 or TRBD2 (5 bases each). With 5 bases removed from V and 10 bases from J, the gap between germline ends came to 17 bases. This CDR3 spans 13 amino acids. The V gene's germline CDR1 is SGHRS and CDR2 YFSETQ. CDR3 bases: TGCGCCAGCAGTGACGGGGCCCTAGACGCGCAGTATTTT. Protein product: CASSDGALDAQYF. The variable domain in full, with the rest retrieved from reference TRBV5-1 and TRBJ2-3, is KAGVTQTPRYLIKTRGQQVTLSCSPISGHRSVSWYQQTPGQGLQFLFEYFSETQRNKGNFPGRFSGRQFSNSRSEMNVSTLELGDSALYLCASSDGALDAQYFGPGTRLTVL.